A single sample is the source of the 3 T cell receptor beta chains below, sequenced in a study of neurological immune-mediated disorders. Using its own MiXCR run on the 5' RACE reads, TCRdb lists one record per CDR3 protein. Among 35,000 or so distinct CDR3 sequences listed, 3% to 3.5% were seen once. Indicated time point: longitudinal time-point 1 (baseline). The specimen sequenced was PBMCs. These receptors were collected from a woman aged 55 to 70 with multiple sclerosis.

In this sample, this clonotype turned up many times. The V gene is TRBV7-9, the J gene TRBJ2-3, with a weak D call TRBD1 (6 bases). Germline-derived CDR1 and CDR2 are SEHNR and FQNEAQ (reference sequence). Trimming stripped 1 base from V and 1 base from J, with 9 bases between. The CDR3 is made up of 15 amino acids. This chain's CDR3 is CASSLGAGGTDTQYF. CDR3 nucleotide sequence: TGTGCCAGCAGCTTAGGGGCAGGGGGCACAGATACGCAGTATTTT.

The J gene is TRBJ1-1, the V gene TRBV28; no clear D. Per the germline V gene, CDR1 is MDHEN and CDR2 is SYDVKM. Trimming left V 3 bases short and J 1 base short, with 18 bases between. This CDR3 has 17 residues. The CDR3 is CASSFSRPSLPNTEAFF. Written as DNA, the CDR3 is TGTGCCAGCAGTTTTAGTAGACCGTCCCTACCGAACACTGAAGCTTTCTTT.

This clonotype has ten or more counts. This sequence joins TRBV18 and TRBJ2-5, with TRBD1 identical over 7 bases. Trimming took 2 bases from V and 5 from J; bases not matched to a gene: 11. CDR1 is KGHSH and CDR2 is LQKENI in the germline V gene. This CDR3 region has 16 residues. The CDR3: CASSPTTQGVWETQYF. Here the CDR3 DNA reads TGTGCCAGCTCACCAACTACGCAGGGGGTCTGGGAGACCCAGTACTTC.